The 19 T cell receptor beta chains below come from one sample, sequenced in a study of blood T cell repertoires in COVID-19. Here immunoSEQ multiplex PCR was the method, and the copy in TCRdb shows in-frame clones only, minus some. The data show approximately 85,000 clones, 90% seen once. Sequenced material: peripheral blood. These receptors came from a woman in her forties or fifties in a cohort sampled during active COVID-19.

V and J are TRBV5-1 and TRBJ2-7; D perhaps matches TRBD1 (5 bases). Germline V CDR1 and CDR2: SGHRS, YFSETQ. V gave up 1 base and J gave up 4 bases, with 9 bases separating them. The CDR3 has 13 residues. The CDR3 DNA sequence: TGCGCCAGCAGCTTGAACAGGCGGTACGAGCAGTACTTC. Encoded protein: CASSLNRRYEQYF. Together with reference TRBV5-1 and TRBJ2-7, the CDR3 gives the full variable domain: KAGVTQTPRYLIKTRGQQVTLSCSPISGHRSVSWYQQTPGQGLQFLFEYFSETQRNKGNFPGRFSGRQFSNSRSEMNVSTLELGDSALYLCASSLNRRYEQYFGPGTRLTVT.

This rearrangement joins TRBV6-5 to TRBJ2-1; D may be TRBD2 (6 bases). Germline CDR1 MNHEY, CDR2 SVGAGI. CDR3 size: 15 residues. Trimming removed 6 bases from V and 5 bases from J, with 17 bases in between. The CDR3 here is CASSHERRADNEQFF. The DNA of the CDR3 is TGTGCCAGCAGCCATGAGCGGAGGGCCGACAATGAGCAGTTCTTC.

The V gene is TRBV7-2, the J gene TRBJ2-1, with TRBD2 matching over 10 bases. Germline V gene sequence: CDR1 SGHTA, CDR2 FQGNSA. V shed 3 bases, J shed 2 bases, and the junction held 10 bases outside the gene matches. CDR3 length: 18 residues. CDR3 bases: TGTGCCAGCAGCTTCGGGGGGCTAGCGGGAGCACCCTACAATGAGCAGTTCTTC. Residues: CASSFGGLAGAPYNEQFF.

There are a few counts of this clone. The V gene is TRBV4-2, the J gene TRBJ2-7; 10 positions match TRBD2. The CDR3 contains 15 residues. Losses at the gene ends were 4 bases for V and 2 bases for J; bases not matched to a gene: 5. The V gene's germline CDR1 is LGHNA and CDR2 YNFKEQ. CDR3 loop: CASSRLAGQAYEQYF. In DNA, the CDR3 is TGTGCCAGCAGCCGACTAGCGGGCCAGGCCTACGAGCAGTACTTC.

The rearrangement links TRBV6-6 to TRBJ2-3; D not resolved. Germline assignment: CDR1 MNHNY and CDR2 SVGAGI (reference sequence). V was pared by 2 bases and J by 6 bases, with 15 bases between. CDR3 length: 15 amino acids. The CDR3 DNA reads TGTGCCAGCAGTTACAATAGTCCGCCGCGGGATACGCAGTATTTT. Its protein is CASSYNSPPRDTQYF.

This chain connects TRBV7-9 to TRBJ2-7; 11 bases match TRBD2. Germline trimming cut 5 bases from V and 0 bases from J; bases unmatched to any gene: 15. The CDR3 contains 19 residues. From germline, CDR1 is SEHNR and CDR2 FQNEAQ (reference sequence). The CDR3 loop reads CASSPSPIAGGRSSYEQYF. The DNA for the CDR3 is TGTGCCAGCAGCCCAAGTCCGATAGCGGGAGGGAGGAGCTCCTACGAGCAGTACTTC.

On this clone itself: Other nucleotide sequences in the sample specify the same CDR3. This chain connects TRBV24-1 to TRBJ1-3, with unresolved D. The germline CDR1 and CDR2 sequences are KGHDR and SFDVKD. Trimming removed 3 bases at V and 1 base at J, with 6 bases between. The CDR3 spans 14 residues. CDR3 loop: CATSDRGSGNTIYF. For the CDR3, the DNA is TGTGCCACCAGTGATAGAGGGTCTGGAAACACCATATATTTT.

This rearrangement joins TRBV3-1 (or the pseudogene TRBV3-2) to TRBJ2-7; D is possibly TRBD2 (6 bases). V was cut by 7 bases and J by 12 bases, with 19 bases left in between. The germline V gene encodes CDR1 LGHDT and CDR2 YNNKEL (reference sequence). The CDR3 runs to 12 residues. This CDR3 reads CASTSGVGEAYF. CDR3 DNA: TGTGCCAGCACCTCCGGGGTGGGGGAGGCGTACTTC.

V and J are TRBV27 and TRBJ1-2; tentative D call: TRBD1 (5 bases). CDR1 and CDR2 (germline): MNHEY, SMNVEV (reference sequence). This CDR3 spans 11 amino acids. V lost 8 bases and J 6 bases, leaving 10 bases between the germline ends. The CDR3 bases are TGTGCCAGCGCGGACATTAATGGCTACACCTTC. This gives the protein CASADINGYTF.

The V and J genes are TRBV28 and TRBJ2-2; a weak D match, TRBD1 (7 bases). The V gene's germline CDR1 is MDHEN and CDR2 SYDVKM. V shed 7 bases and J shed 5 bases, with 17 bases lying between them. The CDR3 runs 15 residues. CDR3 region: CASTTAGGGTGELFF. In DNA, the CDR3 is TGTGCCAGCACCACCGCAGGGGGAGGAACCGGGGAGCTGTTTTTT.

The V and J genes are TRBV11-3 and TRBJ2-6, with a weak D call TRBD1 (6 bases). This CDR3 has 19 residues. V was trimmed by 2 bases and J by 0 bases, leaving 17 bases between them. CDR1 SGHNT and CDR2 YENEEA come from the germline V gene. CDR3 loop: CASSLWGLTGSSGANVLTF. CDR3 DNA sequence: TGTGCCAGCAGCTTATGGGGCCTGACAGGAAGCTCTGGGGCCAACGTCCTGACTTTC.

As DNA, the CDR3 is TGTGCCAGCAGCCGTACAGGGGGGGACACTGAAGCTTTCTTT. It translates to CASSRTGGDTEAFF. The chain employs TRBV3-1 (or the pseudogene TRBV3-2) and TRBJ1-1; TRBD1 aligns across 8 bases. The CDR3 loop spans 14 amino acids. Germline trimming cut 4 bases from V and 3 bases from J; bases unmatched to any gene: 4. Germline assignment: CDR1 LGHDT and CDR2 YNNKEL (reference sequence).

This sequence joins TRBV3-1 (or the pseudogene TRBV3-2) and TRBJ2-1, with 13 positions matching TRBD2. CDR3 length: 13 residues. V shed 8 bases and J 11 bases; nucleotides not matched to a gene: 6. Germline V gives CDR1 LGHDT, CDR2 YNNKEL (reference sequence). CDR3 bases: TGTGCCAGCTCGGGGACTAGCGGGGACCAGCAGTTCTTC. This codes for CASSGTSGDQQFF.

The chain employs TRBV10-2 and TRBJ2-3, with TRBD2 identical over 13 bases. Losses at the gene ends were 4 bases for V and 6 bases for J; bases not matched to a gene: 7. This CDR3 contains 16 residues. Germline V gene lookup returns CDR1 WSHSY and CDR2 SAAADI. DNA for the CDR3: TGCGCCAGCAGTGCCGGGACTAGCGGGATCGGGGATACGCAGTATTTT. This codes for CASSAGTSGIGDTQYF.

V gene TRBV27 combines with J gene TRBJ2-1; TRBD2 matches at 12 bases. J gave up 3 bases and V 10 bases, and 13 bases lay outside the gene matches. The CDR3 contains 17 residues. Germline V lookup: CDR1 MNHEY, CDR2 SMNVEV (reference sequence). The CDR3 loop is CATSGASGRAVYNEQFF. The CDR3 region has the DNA TGTGCCACCTCGGGGGCTAGCGGGAGGGCCGTCTACAATGAGCAGTTCTTC.

CDR3 sequence: CASSLGTGAYF. CDR3 DNA sequence: TGTGCCAGCAGCTTAGGGACAGGGGCGTACTTC. The chain employs TRBV13 and TRBJ2-7; 8 bases align to TRBD1. J lost 12 bases, V lost 0 bases, and 1 base had no gene match. The CDR3 sequence is 11 residues long. In germline, CDR1 is PRHDT, CDR2 FYEKMQ (reference sequence).

The chain combines TRBV3-1 (or the pseudogene TRBV3-2) with TRBJ1-2; 10 bases map to TRBD1. Germline V gene lookup returns CDR1 LGHDT and CDR2 YNNKEL (reference sequence). This CDR3 comprises 15 residues. J lost 4 bases, V lost 5 bases, and 7 bases had no gene match. CDR3 sequence (DNA): TGTGCCAGCAGCACCCGACAGGGGGCCTCCTATGGCTACACCTTC. Its translation: CASSTRQGASYGYTF.

The chain links TRBV30 to TRBJ1-4; perhaps TRBD1 as D (6 bases). The CDR3 length is 14 residues. Trimming removed 4 bases from V and 6 bases from J, with 15 bases in between. The germline V gene has CDR1 GTSNPN and CDR2 SVGIG (reference sequence). This CDR3 reads CAWTGGSGDEKLFF. The DNA for the CDR3 is TGTGCCTGGACGGGAGGTTCAGGGGATGAAAAACTGTTTTTT.

The chain uses TRBV9 and TRBJ1-4, with unresolved D. This CDR3 region has 15 residues. Per germline, CDR1 SGDLS and CDR2 YYNGEE. Trimming removed 4 bases at V and 7 bases at J, with 17 bases between. For the CDR3, the DNA is TGTGCCAGCAGCCCCCGTGGCGGGGTAGGTGAAAAACTGTTTTTT. Amino acid sequence: CASSPRGGVGEKLFF.